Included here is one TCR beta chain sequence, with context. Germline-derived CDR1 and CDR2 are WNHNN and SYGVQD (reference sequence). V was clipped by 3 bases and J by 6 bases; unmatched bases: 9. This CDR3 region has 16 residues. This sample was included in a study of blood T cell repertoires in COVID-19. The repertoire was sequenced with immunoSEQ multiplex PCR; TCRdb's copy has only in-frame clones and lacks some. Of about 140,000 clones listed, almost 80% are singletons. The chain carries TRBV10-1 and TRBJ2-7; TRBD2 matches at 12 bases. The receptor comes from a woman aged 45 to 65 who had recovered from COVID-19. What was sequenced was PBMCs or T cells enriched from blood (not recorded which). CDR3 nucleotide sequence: TGCGCCAGCAGTGACCTGACTAGCGGGAGAGGTGGCGAGCAGTACTTC. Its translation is CASSDLTSGRGGEQYF.